Listed here are 11 T cell receptor beta chains from one sample, sequenced in a study of T-cell memory formation after mild COVID-19. TCRdb re-called the 5' RACE reads through MiXCR, storing one row per CDR3 protein. The sample holds roughly 190,000 distinct CDR3 sequences; 10% are singletons and the top ten take around 3.3%. Source material: PBMCs or a T cell subset sorted from them (not recorded which). These receptors originate from a man between 18 and 35 years old who had mild COVID-19 (a few samples of this study predate the infection). Cell type and time point are not known.

This clonotype was seen just once. This chain joins TRBV2 and TRBJ1-2; no reliable D call. The CDR3 has 13 amino acids. Trimming removed 6 bases at V and 2 bases at J, with 10 bases between. Looked up from germline, CDR1 is SNHLY and CDR2 is FYNNEI. For the CDR3, the DNA is TGTGCCAGCAGCGAGGCGGGGAACTATGGCTACACCTTC. Translated: CASSEAGNYGYTF.

V gene TRBV11-3 combines with J gene TRBJ2-1, with 13 bases matching TRBD2. Trimming removed 5 bases from V and 8 bases from J; junction bases left unmatched: 3. Per germline, CDR1 SGHNT and CDR2 YENEEA. The CDR3 contains 14 residues. Written as DNA, the CDR3 is TGTGCCAGCAGCCAAGGACTAGCGGGGGATGAGCAGTTCTTC. It yields the protein CASSQGLAGDEQFF.

The chain has TRBV20-1 and TRBJ2-3; D call uncertain. Trimming took off 6 bases at V and 6 bases at J, with 10 bases between the two ends. Per germline, CDR1 DFQATT and CDR2 SNEGSKA (reference sequence). The CDR3 extends over 11 amino acids. CDR3 sequence reads: CSARDRDTQYF. The CDR3, as DNA: TGCAGTGCACGAGACCGGGATACGCAGTATTTT.

The chain couples TRBV28 to TRBJ2-4; a possible D gene is TRBD2 (6 bases). Trimming took 5 bases from V and 8 from J, leaving 16 bases between them. Germline V gene data show CDR1 as MDHEN and CDR2 as SYDVKM. This CDR3 contains 14 residues. In DNA, the CDR3 is TGTGCCAGCAGTCCTACGGGAGCTGGATACATTCAGTACTTC. It encodes CASSPTGAGYIQYF.

The V gene is TRBV7-8, the J gene TRBJ2-7; D is ambiguous. Trimming took 5 bases from V and 1 from J, leaving 9 bases between them. The CDR3 is 13 residues long. The germline V gene encodes CDR1 SGHVS and CDR2 FQNEAQ. CDR3 in amino acids: CASSRGRSYEQYV. DNA of the CDR3: TGTGCCAGCAGCCGTGGACGGTCCTACGAGCAGTACGTC.

The V call is TRBV24-1, the J call TRBJ1-2, with D perhaps matching TRBD1 (5 bases). This CDR3 has 12 amino acids. Trimming took 5 bases from V and 3 from J, leaving 6 bases between them. Germline V gene lookup returns CDR1 KGHDR and CDR2 SFDVKD. CDR3: CATSARDYGYTF. CDR3 in DNA: TGTGCCACCAGTGCCAGGGACTATGGCTACACCTTC.

This clonotype was detected a few times. The rearrangement uses TRBV3-1 and TRBJ1-1; D uncertain. Germline lookup yields CDR1 LGHDT and CDR2 YNNKEL (reference sequence). The CDR3 runs 12 residues. V lost 1 base and J 7 bases, leaving 7 bases between the germline ends. The CDR3 loop is CASSQGPSEAFF. The CDR3 nucleotides are TGTGCCAGCAGCCAAGGTCCAAGTGAAGCTTTCTTT. Combining the CDR3 with reference TRBV3-1 and TRBJ1-1 gives the whole variable domain DTAVSQTPKYLVTQMGNDKSIKCEQNLGHDTMYWYKQDSKKFLKIMFSYNNKELIINETVPNRFSPKSPDKAHLNLHINSLELGDSAVYFCASSQGPSEAFFGQGTRLTVV.

The chain links TRBV6-2 or TRBV6-3 to TRBJ1-6; D call uncertain. The CDR3 runs to 15 residues. Per the germline V gene, CDR1 is MNHEY and CDR2 is SVGEGT. V gave up 2 bases and J gave up 9 bases, with 14 bases separating them. The CDR3 DNA sequence: TGTGCCAGCAGTTACCGAGGAACCGGTACTTCACCCCTCCACTTT. It translates to CASSYRGTGTSPLHF.

The rearrangement links TRBV5-1 to TRBJ1-2; possibly TRBD1 for D (5 bases). CDR3 length: 17 residues. Trimming cost V 4 bases and J 0 bases, with 19 bases left between them. CDR1 SGHRS and CDR2 YFSETQ come from the germline V gene. In DNA, the CDR3 is TGCGCCAGCAGCAAACAGGAGACCATCTTATCTAACTATGGCTACACCTTC. The encoded protein is CASSKQETILSNYGYTF.

CDR3 nucleotide sequence: TGTGCCAGCACCCGGGACAGGGGTAATCAGCCCCAGCATTTT. This translates into CASTRDRGNQPQHF. The chain uses TRBV6-6 and TRBJ1-5; 10 bases line up with TRBD1. Per germline, CDR1 MNHNY and CDR2 SVGAGI (reference sequence). The V gene end was trimmed by 7 bases and the J gene end by 4 bases; junction bases not matched to a gene: 4. This CDR3 contains 14 residues.

This clonotype was found many times. In DNA form, the CDR3 reads TGTGCCAGCAGCCAGGACAGGGCCACAGATACGCAGTATTTT. Its protein is CASSQDRATDTQYF. This chain connects TRBV7-2 to TRBJ2-3; TRBD1 agrees at 8 bases. The CDR3 totals 14 residues. With 5 bases clipped from V and 2 bases from J, the junction kept 3 bases outside the gene matches. The germline gives CDR1 SGHTA, CDR2 FQGNSA.